The 8 T cell receptor beta chains below were found in one sample sequenced in a study of T cells after yellow fever vaccination. TCRdb processed the 5' RACE reads anew with MiXCR; each CDR3 protein has one entry. The sample records about 140,000 distinct CDR3 sequences, under 7% being singletons. This material consisted of CD4+ T cells sorted from PBMCs, taken 10 days after the yellow fever booster vaccination. These receptors came from a man between 25 and 39 years old who received the YFV17D yellow fever vaccine.

This clonotype showed up many times. The chain joins TRBV4-3 to TRBJ1-5; no clear D gene. CDR3 length: 16 residues. Germline V gives CDR1 LGHNA, CDR2 YSLEER. With 0 bases removed from V and 0 bases from J, the gap between germline ends came to 9 bases. The CDR3 spells CASSQEVAFSNQPQHF. The CDR3 DNA reads as TGCGCCAGCAGCCAAGAGGTGGCTTTTAGCAATCAGCCCCAGCATTTT.

This rearrangement joins TRBV23-1 to TRBJ2-1; maybe TRBD1 (6 bases). TRBV23-1 is treated as an ORF (open reading frame) with a function not yet certain. The V end was cut by 7 bases, the J end by 3 bases, with 25 bases between. This CDR3 is 18 amino acids long. The DNA for the CDR3 is TGCGCCAGCATGCCCACACCCCTAGAAACAGGGATCTACAATGAGCAGTTCTTC. Translated: CASMPTPLETGIYNEQFF.

This clonotype has at least ten counts. V gene TRBV19 combines with J gene TRBJ2-2; D may be TRBD1 (7 bases). V gave up 6 bases and J gave up 7 bases, with 18 bases separating them. Germline assignment: CDR1 LNHDA and CDR2 SQIVND (reference sequence). The CDR3 is made up of 15 amino acids. The CDR3 sequence: CASRRQGGDSGELFF. As DNA, the CDR3 is TGTGCCAGTAGACGACAGGGCGGGGACAGCGGGGAGCTGTTTTTT.

This clonotype was seen at least ten times. The chain has TRBV29-1 and TRBJ1-5; 7 nucleotides agree with TRBD1. The CDR3 has 13 amino acids. In germline, CDR1 is SQVTM, CDR2 ANQGSEA. J was trimmed by 1 base and V by 7 bases; bases with no gene match: 4. The CDR3 DNA reads as TGCAGCGCTGGGACAGCAAGCAATCAGCCCCAGCATTTT. Translating gives CSAGTASNQPQHF.

This clonotype was detected many times. The chain uses TRBV14 and TRBJ1-2; the match to TRBD1 covers 9 bases. Germline V lookup: CDR1 SGHDN, CDR2 FVKESK. V lost 1 base to trimming and J lost 5 bases; unmatched junction nucleotides: 8. The CDR3 is 16 residues long. CDR3: CASSQGRWDREYGYTF. The CDR3 bases are TGTGCCAGCAGCCAAGGGCGATGGGACAGGGAATATGGCTACACCTTC.

There are many counts of this clonotype. V usage is TRBV3-1 and J usage is TRBJ2-7; 8 bases are shared with TRBD1. J lost 6 bases, V lost 1 base, and 5 bases had no gene match. The CDR3 contains 14 residues. The germline V gene has CDR1 LGHDT and CDR2 YNNKEL (reference sequence). DNA of the CDR3: TGTGCCAGCAGCCAAGGGACAGGGCCGGCCGAGCAGTACTTC. It specifies CASSQGTGPAEQYF.

In this sample, this clonotype turned up many times. The chain combines TRBV7-9 with TRBJ2-1; 8 nucleotides align to TRBD2. The CDR3 sequence is 14 residues long. Trimming removed 2 bases from V and 6 bases from J; junction bases left unmatched: 3. Germline V gene lookup returns CDR1 SEHNR and CDR2 FQNEAQ (reference sequence). The CDR3 DNA reads as TGTGCCAGCAGCTTAAGCGGGAGTGGCAATGAGCAGTTCTTC. Its translation is CASSLSGSGNEQFF.

This clonotype was found many times. This chain joins TRBV5-1 and TRBJ2-2; no reliable D call. The germline gives CDR1 SGHRS, CDR2 YFSETQ. The V gene lost 2 bases and the J gene lost 4 bases, with 3 bases spanning the gap. The CDR3 contains 12 residues. CDR3 loop: CASSLTTGELFF. The DNA for the CDR3 is TGCGCCAGCAGCTTAACCACCGGGGAGCTGTTTTTT.